The clone carrying this TCR beta chain was observed once. The data were obtained in a study of T cell changes during pregnancy in multiple sclerosis. This CDR3 is 15 amino acids long. The V and J ends lost 6 bases and 4 bases, in that order; junction bases with no gene match: 8. From germline, CDR1 is MDHEN and CDR2 SYDVKM. Method: immunoSEQ multiplex PCR; TCRdb's copy keeps in-frame clones and lacks some. This sample carries fewer than 75,000 clones, about 91% of them seen once, and the ten largest clones take 3% to 4%. The source was peripheral blood, collected after pregnancy. The chain has TRBV28 and TRBJ2-5; 10 bases agree with TRBD1. The sequence was collected from a female donor in good health, enrolled as a control in a pregnancy study. The CDR3 reads CASRGDRGPPETQYF. CDR3 DNA: TGTGCCAGCAGAGGGGACAGGGGTCCCCCAGAGACCCAGTACTTC. The full variable domain, its missing parts supplied by reference TRBV28 and TRBJ2-5, is DVKVTQSSRYLVKRTGEKVFLECVQDMDHENMFWYRQDPGLGLRLIYFSYDVKMKEKGDIPEGYSVSREKKERFSLILESASTNQTSMYLCASRGDRGPPETQYFGPGTRLLVL.